This is a list of T cell receptor beta chains from one sample in a study of shared clonotypes between healthy human individuals. The data were produced by immunoSEQ multiplex PCR, yet TCRdb's version contains in-frame clones alone and is incomplete. The sample shows about 1.4 million clones, around 95% of them seen only once. Sequencing was carried out using naive CD4+ T cells sorted from blood. All receptors derive from a man under 40 in good health. The conserved cysteine and the conserved F or W are not part of the CDR3 here. Fields, in order: V gene, D gene, clone size, J gene, CDR3 protein. A D gene is named only where the DNA matches it firmly. Only part of the rows carry a size: once, few, many, or a class if the clone is expanded.

TRBV27	TRBD1	.	TRBJ2-7	ASRRGQESYEQY
TRBV5-1	.	.	TRBJ2-7	ASSLASEQY
TRBV7-9	.	.	TRBJ2-1	ASSPLGWRNEQF
TRBV7-6	TRBD2	.	TRBJ2-1	ASGRLAGDNEQF
TRBV5-4	.	.	TRBJ2-1	ASSLLAAAPFLEQF
TRBV2	.	once	TRBJ2-6	ASMFSGANVLT
TRBV5-1	.	.	TRBJ2-1	ASSLGGRGTYNEQF
TRBV27	.	.	TRBJ2-1	ASSPMGSSYNEQF
TRBV9	TRBD2	.	TRBJ2-2	ASIDGLAANTGELF
TRBV6-1	TRBD1	.	TRBJ1-3	ASSSQGAVGNTIY
TRBV6-1	TRBD2	few	TRBJ2-1	ASRGTSAYNEQF
TRBV9	.	.	TRBJ1-4	ASSPREGPTNEKLF
TRBV10-3	TRBD1	once	TRBJ1-5	AISEVLPGQVDQPQH
TRBV11-2	TRBD1	once	TRBJ2-7	ATLDRGQGAYEQY
TRBV4-3	.	once	TRBJ2-3	ASSHRPAGITDTQY
TRBV7-2	.	.	TRBJ1-2	ASSPTDGPRGYT
TRBV20-1	.	.	TRBJ2-5	SASLVETQY
TRBV2	TRBD1	.	TRBJ1-2	ASSEAGQGAGYT
TRBV30	.	.	TRBJ1-4	AWMWHREKLF
TRBV4-3	.	.	TRBJ2-7	ASSQVLSLIAPYEQY
TRBV11-2	.	.	TRBJ1-1	ASNVRGGLTEAF
TRBV6-1	TRBD1	.	TRBJ1-2	ASSAQGRRHGYT
TRBV30	.	.	TRBJ2-5	AWSIGQSGRETQY
TRBV28	.	.	TRBJ1-5	ASRGGYQPQH
TRBV11-2	.	.	TRBJ2-1	ASSFRGRDNEQF
TRBV11-2	.	.	TRBJ2-4	ASSLETGLAKNIQY
TRBV11-2	.	few	TRBJ2-7	ASSSVSGTSYEQY
TRBV2	TRBD2	.	TRBJ2-1	ASSGLAEYNEQF
TRBV5-1	.	.	TRBJ2-2	ASSLLSEGTGELF
TRBV6-1	TRBD2	.	TRBJ2-7	ASHLAGASEQY
TRBV5-4	TRBD1	.	TRBJ2-3	ASSDRASSTDTQY
TRBV19	TRBD1	.	TRBJ1-5	ASKGTGDSNQPQH
TRBV10-3	.	.	TRBJ2-7	AISGVSRLDEQY
TRBV29-1	.	.	TRBJ1-1	SVVSRILNTEAF
TRBV30	.	.	TRBJ1-4	AWSSSVRAVF
TRBV29-1	.	.	TRBJ1-2	SVPWAYYGYT
TRBV18	TRBD1	.	TRBJ2-2	ASSPLISGTGSTGELF
TRBV19	.	.	TRBJ1-1	ASSIMGRATEAF
TRBV4-1	.	.	TRBJ1-5	AFPNQPQH
TRBV6-6	.	.	TRBJ2-1	ASSPRPGANNEQF
TRBV9	.	few	TRBJ2-7	ASSVGSASPYEQY
TRBV18	.	.	TRBJ2-5	ASSPGPGETQY
TRBV10-3	TRBD1	.	TRBJ2-1	AITLGQGAGNEQF
TRBV27	TRBD1	.	TRBJ1-5	ASSRKPGQGVQPQH
TRBV6-1	.	once	TRBJ2-7	ASSEAPSIYEQY
TRBV11-2	.	.	TRBJ2-7	ASSLSTFYEQY
TRBV2	.	.	TRBJ2-1	ASRRASSYNEQF
TRBV28	TRBD1	.	TRBJ1-5	ASSEVRTGNQPQH
TRBV5-1	.	.	TRBJ2-7	ASSPERGEQY
TRBV29-1	.	.	TRBJ2-1	SARRNNEQF
TRBV30	TRBD1	.	TRBJ1-1	AWSVVGTGMAF
TRBV7-2	TRBD2	.	TRBJ2-7	ASSISGTYEQY